These T cell receptor beta chains were read from a single sample in a study of blood T cell repertoires in COVID-19. This table comes from immunoSEQ multiplex PCR, and its TCRdb copy is limited to in-frame clones, with some not included. This sample yields about 160,000 clones, of which approximately 90% are seen a single time; around 2.1% belongs to the top ten. The sample consisted of peripheral blood. All receptors come from a man aged 18-30 years with acute or convalescent COVID-19. Both conserved end residues are part of each CDR3. Each record gives: CDR3 protein, CDR3 DNA, D gene, V gene, clone size, J gene. A D gene is named only where the DNA matches it firmly. Where a row states a size, it is once, few, many or the class of an expanded clone; other rows omit it.

CASSSTQVPGYTF | TGTGCCAGCAGTTCTACCCAGGTTCCGGGCTACACCTTC | . | TRBV11-2 | once | TRBJ1-2
CASSPLGQPDYGYTF | TGTGCCAGCAGCCCCTTGGGACAGCCAGACTATGGCTACACCTTC | TRBD1 | TRBV7-9 | . | TRBJ1-2
CASSPLGTLYGEQFF | TGTGCCAGCTCTCCTCTAGGCACCTTATATGGTGAGCAGTTCTTC | . | TRBV18 | . | TRBJ2-1
CASTWGGGDGYTF | TGTGCCAGCACCTGGGGAGGGGGAGATGGCTACACCTTC | . | TRBV6-5 | . | TRBJ1-2
CASSVNRGWETQYF | TGTGCCAGCAGTGTCAACAGGGGGTGGGAGACCCAGTACTTC | TRBD1 | TRBV27 | . | TRBJ2-5
CASSLQGNEQFF | TGCGCCAGCAGCTTACAGGGCAATGAGCAGTTCTTC | . | TRBV5-1 | . | TRBJ2-1
CASSEVGRGHLNQPQHF | TGTGCCAGCAGTGAAGTGGGCAGAGGACACCTAAATCAGCCCCAGCATTTT | . | TRBV6-1 | once | TRBJ1-5
CASSAGDYNEQFF | TGCGCCAGCAGCGCGGGGGATTACAATGAGCAGTTCTTC | TRBD2 | TRBV5-1 | . | TRBJ2-1
CSANAGTEAFF | TGCAGTGCTAACGCGGGCACTGAAGCTTTCTTT | . | TRBV20-1 | . | TRBJ1-1
CASSLVRDRVTEAFF | TGTGCCAGCAGCTTAGTGAGGGACAGGGTCACTGAAGCTTTCTTT | TRBD1 | TRBV11-2 | . | TRBJ1-1